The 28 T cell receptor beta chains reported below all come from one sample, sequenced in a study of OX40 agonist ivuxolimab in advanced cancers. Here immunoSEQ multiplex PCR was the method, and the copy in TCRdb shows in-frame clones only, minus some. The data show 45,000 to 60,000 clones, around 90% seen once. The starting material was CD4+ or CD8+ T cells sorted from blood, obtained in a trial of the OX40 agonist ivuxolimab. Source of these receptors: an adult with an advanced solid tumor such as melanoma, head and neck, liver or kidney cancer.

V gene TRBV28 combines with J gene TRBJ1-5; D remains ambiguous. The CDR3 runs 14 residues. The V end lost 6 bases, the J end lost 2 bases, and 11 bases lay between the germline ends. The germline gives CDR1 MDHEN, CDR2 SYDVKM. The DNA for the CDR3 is TGTGCCAGCAGCCCAGCCCGGGGCAATCAGCCCCAGCATTTT. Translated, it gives CASSPARGNQPQHF.

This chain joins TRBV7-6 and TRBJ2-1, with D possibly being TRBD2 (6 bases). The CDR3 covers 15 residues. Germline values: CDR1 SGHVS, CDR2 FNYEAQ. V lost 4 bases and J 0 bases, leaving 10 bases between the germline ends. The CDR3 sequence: CASSWRDSSYNEQFF. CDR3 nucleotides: TGTGCCAGCAGCTGGCGGGACTCCTCCTACAATGAGCAGTTCTTC.

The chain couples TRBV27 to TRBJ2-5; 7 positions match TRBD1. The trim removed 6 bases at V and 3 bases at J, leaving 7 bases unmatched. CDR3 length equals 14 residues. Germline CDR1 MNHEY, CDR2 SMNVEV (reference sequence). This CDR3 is CASSRGQSKETQYF. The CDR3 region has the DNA TGTGCCAGCAGCCGGGGACAGAGTAAAGAGACCCAGTACTTC.

The CDR3 spells CASSSGQTYEQYF. CDR3 in DNA: TGTGCCAGTAGTTCGGGACAGACTTACGAGCAGTACTTC. This sequence joins TRBV19 and TRBJ2-7; 7 positions match TRBD1. V lost 5 bases to trimming and J lost 4 bases; unmatched junction nucleotides: 5. The germline gives CDR1 LNHDA, CDR2 SQIVND (reference sequence). This CDR3 spans 13 amino acids.

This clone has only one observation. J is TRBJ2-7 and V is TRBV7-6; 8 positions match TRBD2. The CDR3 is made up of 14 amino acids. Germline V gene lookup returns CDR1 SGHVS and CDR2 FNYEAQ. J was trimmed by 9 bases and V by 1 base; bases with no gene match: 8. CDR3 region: CASSLGAGVSGQYF. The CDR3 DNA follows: TGTGCCAGCAGCTTAGGAGCGGGAGTGTCTGGGCAGTACTTC.

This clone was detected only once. This CDR3 reads CASSVGGGYYEQYF. The CDR3 DNA is TGTGCCAGCAGCGTAGGCGGAGGCTACTACGAGCAGTACTTC. This chain connects TRBV9 to TRBJ2-7; a possible D gene is TRBD2 (5 bases). CDR3 length: 14 residues. Germline V gene sequence: CDR1 SGDLS, CDR2 YYNGEE. V was cut by 0 bases and J by 3 bases, with 10 bases left in between.

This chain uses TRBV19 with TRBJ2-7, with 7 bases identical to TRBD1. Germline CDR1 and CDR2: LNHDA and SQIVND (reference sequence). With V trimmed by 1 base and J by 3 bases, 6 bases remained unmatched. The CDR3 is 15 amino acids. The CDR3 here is CASSIGQGILYEQYF. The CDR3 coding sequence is TGTGCCAGTAGTATAGGACAGGGAATACTCTACGAGCAGTACTTC.

The CDR3 here is CASSPPAYQETQYF. The CDR3 DNA sequence: TGTGCCAGCTCACCACCAGCGTACCAAGAGACCCAGTACTTC. The rearrangement links TRBV18 to TRBJ2-5; D is undetermined. The CDR3 contains 14 residues. Between the trimmed V and J ends, which lost 0 bases and 0 bases, there was a span of 5 bases. CDR1 and CDR2 from the germline V gene are KGHSH and LQKENI.

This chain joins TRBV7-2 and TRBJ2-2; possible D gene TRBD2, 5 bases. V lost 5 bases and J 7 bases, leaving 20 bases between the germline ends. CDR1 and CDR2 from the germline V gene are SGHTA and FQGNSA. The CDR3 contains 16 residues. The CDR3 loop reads CASSPWAGPEGGELFF. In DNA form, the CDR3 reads TGTGCCAGCAGCCCCTGGGCCGGGCCCGAGGGCGGGGAGCTGTTTTTT.

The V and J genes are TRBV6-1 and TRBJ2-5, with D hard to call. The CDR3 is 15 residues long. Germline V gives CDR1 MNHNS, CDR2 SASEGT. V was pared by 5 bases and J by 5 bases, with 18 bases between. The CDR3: CASSPTPLMGETQYF. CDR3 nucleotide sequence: TGTGCCAGCAGTCCTACCCCCCTCATGGGGGAGACCCAGTACTTC.

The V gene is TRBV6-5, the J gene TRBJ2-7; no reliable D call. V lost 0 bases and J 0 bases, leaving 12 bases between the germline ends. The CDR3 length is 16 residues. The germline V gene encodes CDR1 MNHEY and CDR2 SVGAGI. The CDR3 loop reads CASSYSKGAASYEQYF. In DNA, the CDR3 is TGTGCCAGCAGTTACTCGAAGGGTGCTGCCTCCTACGAGCAGTACTTC.

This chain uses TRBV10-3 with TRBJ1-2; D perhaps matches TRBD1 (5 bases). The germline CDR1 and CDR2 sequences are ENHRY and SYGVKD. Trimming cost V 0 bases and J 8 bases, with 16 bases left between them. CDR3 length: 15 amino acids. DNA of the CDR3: TGTGCCATCAGTGAGTCGCTGGCGACAGTGGCGGGCTACACCTTC. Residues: CAISESLATVAGYTF.

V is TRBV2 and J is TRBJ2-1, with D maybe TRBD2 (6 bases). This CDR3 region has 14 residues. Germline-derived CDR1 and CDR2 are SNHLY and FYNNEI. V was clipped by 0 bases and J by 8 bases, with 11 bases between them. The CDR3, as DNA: TGTGCCAGCAGTGAAGCGCGGGGCGGGTATGAGCAGTTCTTC. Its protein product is CASSEARGGYEQFF. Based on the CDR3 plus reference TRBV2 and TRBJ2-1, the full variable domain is EPEVTQTPSHQVTQMGQEVILRCVPISNHLYFYWYRQILGQKVEFLVSFYNNEISEKSEIFDDQFSVERPDGSNFTLKIRSTKLEDSAMYFCASSEARGGYEQFFGPGTRLTVL.

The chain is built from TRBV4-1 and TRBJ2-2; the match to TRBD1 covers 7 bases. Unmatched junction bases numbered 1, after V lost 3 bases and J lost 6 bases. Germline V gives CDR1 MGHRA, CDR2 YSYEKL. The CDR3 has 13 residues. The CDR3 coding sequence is TGCGCCAGCAGCCAGCAGGGGGCCGGGGAGCTGTTTTTT. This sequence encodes CASSQQGAGELFF.

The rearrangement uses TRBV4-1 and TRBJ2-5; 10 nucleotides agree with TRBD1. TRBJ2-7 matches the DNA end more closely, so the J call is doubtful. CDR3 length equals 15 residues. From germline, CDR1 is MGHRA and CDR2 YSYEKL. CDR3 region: CASSQTGTGDHEQYF. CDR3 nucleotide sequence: TGCGCCAGCAGCCAAACCGGGACAGGGGATCACGAGCAGTACTTC.

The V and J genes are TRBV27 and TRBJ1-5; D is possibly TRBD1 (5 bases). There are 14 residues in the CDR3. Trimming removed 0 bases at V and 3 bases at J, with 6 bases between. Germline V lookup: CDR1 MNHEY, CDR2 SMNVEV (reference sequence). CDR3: CASSLSGLNQPQHF. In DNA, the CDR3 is TGTGCCAGCAGTTTATCGGGACTCAATCAGCCCCAGCATTTT.

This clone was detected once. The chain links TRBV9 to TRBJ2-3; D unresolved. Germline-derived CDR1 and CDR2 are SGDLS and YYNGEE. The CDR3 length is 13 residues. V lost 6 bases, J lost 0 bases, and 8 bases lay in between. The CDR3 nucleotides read TGTGCCAGCACGAGAGATAGCACAGATACGCAGTATTTT. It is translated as CASTRDSTDTQYF.

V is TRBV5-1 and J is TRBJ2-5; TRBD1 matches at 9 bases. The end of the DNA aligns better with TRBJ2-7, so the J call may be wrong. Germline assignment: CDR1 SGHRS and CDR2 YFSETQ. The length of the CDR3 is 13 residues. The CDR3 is CASGWGQGDEQYF. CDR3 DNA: TGCGCCAGCGGATGGGGACAGGGCGACGAGCAGTACTTC.

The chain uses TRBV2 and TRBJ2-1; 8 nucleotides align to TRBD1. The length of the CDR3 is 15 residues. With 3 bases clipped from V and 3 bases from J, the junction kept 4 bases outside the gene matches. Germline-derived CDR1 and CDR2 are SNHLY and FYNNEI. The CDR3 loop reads CASSETGANYNEQFF. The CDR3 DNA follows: TGTGCCAGCAGTGAGACAGGGGCCAACTACAATGAGCAGTTCTTC.

CDR3 loop: CASSRLGTNDEQFF. The CDR3 DNA is TGCGCCAGCAGCAGGCTAGGTACTAACGATGAGCAGTTCTTC. The rearrangement uses TRBV5-1 and TRBJ2-1, with D uncertain. Germline V gene sequence: CDR1 SGHRS, CDR2 YFSETQ. Deletions cut 4 bases from V and 8 bases from J, with 16 bases between. The CDR3 length is 14 residues.

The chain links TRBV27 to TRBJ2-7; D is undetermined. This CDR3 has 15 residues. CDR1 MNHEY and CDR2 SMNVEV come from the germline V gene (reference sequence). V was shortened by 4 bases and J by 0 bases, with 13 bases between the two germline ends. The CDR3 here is CASSSAQLSSYEQYF. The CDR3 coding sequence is TGTGCCAGCAGTTCCGCCCAATTAAGCTCCTACGAGCAGTACTTC.

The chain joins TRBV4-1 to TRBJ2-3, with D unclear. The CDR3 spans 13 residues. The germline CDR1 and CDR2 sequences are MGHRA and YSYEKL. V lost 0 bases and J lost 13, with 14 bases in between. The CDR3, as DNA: TGCGCCAGCAGCCAAGATCGCAGACAAAGGGAGTATTTT. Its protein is CASSQDRRQREYF.

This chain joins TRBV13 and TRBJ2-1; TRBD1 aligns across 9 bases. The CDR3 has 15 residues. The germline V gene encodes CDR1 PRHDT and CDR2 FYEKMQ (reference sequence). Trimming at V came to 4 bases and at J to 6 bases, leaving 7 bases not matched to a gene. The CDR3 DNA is TGTGCCAGCAGCTCTCCCTTGGACAGGGGCAATGAGCAGTTCTTC. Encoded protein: CASSSPLDRGNEQFF.

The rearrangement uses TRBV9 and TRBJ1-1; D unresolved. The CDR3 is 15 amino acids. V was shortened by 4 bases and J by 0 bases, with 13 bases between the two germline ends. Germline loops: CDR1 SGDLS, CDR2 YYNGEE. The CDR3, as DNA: TGTGCCAGCAGCCCAGAGGTTGAGTTGAACACTGAAGCTTTCTTT. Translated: CASSPEVELNTEAFF.

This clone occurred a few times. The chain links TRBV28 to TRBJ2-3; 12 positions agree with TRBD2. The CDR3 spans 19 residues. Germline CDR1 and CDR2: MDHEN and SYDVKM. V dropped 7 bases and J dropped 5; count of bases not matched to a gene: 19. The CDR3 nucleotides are TGTGCCAGCACCCCCACCCTTCGGCTAGCGGGAGGGCGGGGAGATACGCAGTATTTT. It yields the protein CASTPTLRLAGGRGDTQYF.

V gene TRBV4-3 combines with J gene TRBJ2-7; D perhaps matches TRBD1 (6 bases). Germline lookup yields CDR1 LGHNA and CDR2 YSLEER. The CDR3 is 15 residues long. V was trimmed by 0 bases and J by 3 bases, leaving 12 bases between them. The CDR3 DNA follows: TGCGCCAGCAGCCAAGACAGGGGAGTAGGCTACGAGCAGTACTTC. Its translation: CASSQDRGVGYEQYF.

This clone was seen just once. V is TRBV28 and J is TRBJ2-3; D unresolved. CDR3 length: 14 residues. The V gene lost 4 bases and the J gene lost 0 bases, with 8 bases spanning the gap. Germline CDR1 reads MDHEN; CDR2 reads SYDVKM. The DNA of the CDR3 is TGTGCCAGCAGTTCGCTGACTAGCACAGATACGCAGTATTTT. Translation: CASSSLTSTDTQYF.

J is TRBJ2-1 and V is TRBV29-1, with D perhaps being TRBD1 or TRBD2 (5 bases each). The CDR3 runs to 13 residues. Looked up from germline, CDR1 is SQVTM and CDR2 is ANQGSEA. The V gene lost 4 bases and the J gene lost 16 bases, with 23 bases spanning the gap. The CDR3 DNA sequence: TGCAGCGTTGCTGAAGGGGACCCACTAGGAGATTTCTTC. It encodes CSVAEGDPLGDFF.